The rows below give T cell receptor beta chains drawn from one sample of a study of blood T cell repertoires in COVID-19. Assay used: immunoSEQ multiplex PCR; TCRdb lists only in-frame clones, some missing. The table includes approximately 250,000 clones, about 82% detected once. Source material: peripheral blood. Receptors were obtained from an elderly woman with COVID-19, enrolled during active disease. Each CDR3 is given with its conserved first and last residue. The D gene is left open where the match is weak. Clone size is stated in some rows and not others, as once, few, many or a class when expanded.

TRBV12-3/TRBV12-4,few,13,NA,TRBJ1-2,CASSSQGSVGYTF,TGTGCCAGCAGTTCACAGGGATCAGTAGGCTACACCTTC
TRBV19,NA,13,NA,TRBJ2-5,CASRPGGVETQYF,TGTGCCAGCCGACCCGGGGGAGTGGAGACCCAGTACTTC
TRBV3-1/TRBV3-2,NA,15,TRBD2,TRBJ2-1,CASSPTSGDYNEQFF,TGTGCCAGCAGCCCGACTAGCGGGGACTACAATGAGCAGTTCTTC
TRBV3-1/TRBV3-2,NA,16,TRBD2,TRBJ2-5,CASSHWGGGIEETQYF,TGTGCCAGCAGCCATTGGGGCGGGGGGATTGAGGAAACCCAGTACTTC
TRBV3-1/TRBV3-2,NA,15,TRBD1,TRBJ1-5,CASSTGTDLNQPQHF,TGTGCCAGCAGCACGGGGACAGATTTGAATCAGCCCCAGCATTTT
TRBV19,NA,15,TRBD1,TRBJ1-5,CASSVTGTGGQPQHF,TGTGCCAGTAGTGTTACCGGGACAGGGGGTCAGCCCCAGCATTTT
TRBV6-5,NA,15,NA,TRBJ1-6,CASSYRQNYNSPLHF,TGTGCCAGCAGTTACAGACAGAACTATAATTCACCCCTCCACTTT
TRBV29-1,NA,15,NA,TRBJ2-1,CSAGGGTADYNEQFF,TGCAGCGCCGGAGGCGGGACAGCTGACTACAATGAGCAGTTCTTC
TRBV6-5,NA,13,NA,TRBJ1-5,CASTMRVNQPQHF,TGTGCCAGCACAATGCGGGTGAATCAGCCCCAGCATTTT
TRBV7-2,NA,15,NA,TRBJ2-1,CASSSQTGLLDEQFF,TGTGCCAGCAGCTCTCAGACTGGTCTTCTTGATGAGCAGTTCTTC
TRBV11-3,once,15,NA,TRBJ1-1,CASSLAGAGNTEAFF,TGTGCCAGCAGCTTGGCAGGGGCGGGGAACACTGAAGCTTTCTTT
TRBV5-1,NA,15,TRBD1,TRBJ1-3,CASYPGDSSGNTIYF,TGCGCCAGCTATCCAGGGGACAGCTCTGGAAACACCATATATTTT
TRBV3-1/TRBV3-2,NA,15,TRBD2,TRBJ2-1,CASSSTSGAWGEQFF,TGTGCCAGCAGCTCTACTAGCGGTGCGTGGGGTGAGCAGTTCTTC
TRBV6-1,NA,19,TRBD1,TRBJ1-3,CASSDGQGFSGLSGNTIYF,TGTGCCAGCAGTGATGGACAGGGCTTCTCGGGCCTCTCTGGAAACACCATATATTTT
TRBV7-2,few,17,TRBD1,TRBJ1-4,CASSVRDRGLGNEKLFF,TGTGCCAGTTCCGTCCGGGACAGGGGGCTTGGTAATGAAAAACTGTTTTTT
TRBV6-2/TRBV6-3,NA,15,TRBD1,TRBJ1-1,CASSPRTGMNTEAFF,TGTGCCAGCAGTCCACGGACAGGGATGAACACTGAAGCTTTCTTT
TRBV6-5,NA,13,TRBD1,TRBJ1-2,CASSPQGNYGYTF,TGTGCCAGCAGTCCACAGGGGAACTATGGCTACACCTTC
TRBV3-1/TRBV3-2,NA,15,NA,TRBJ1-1,CASSQKGLMGTEAFF,TGTGCCAGCAGCCAGAAGGGGCTGATGGGCACTGAAGCTTTCTTT
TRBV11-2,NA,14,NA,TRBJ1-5,CASSRGGVNQPQHF,TGTGCCAGCAGCCGAGGGGGGGTCAATCAGCCCCAGCATTTT
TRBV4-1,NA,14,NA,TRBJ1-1,CASSQDRRPVGAFF,TGCGCCAGCAGCCAAGATCGGAGACCCGTCGGAGCTTTCTTT
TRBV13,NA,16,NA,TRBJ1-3,CASSPSGAISGNTIYF,TGTGCCAGCAGCCCGAGCGGGGCGATCTCTGGAAACACCATATATTTT
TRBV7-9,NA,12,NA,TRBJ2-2,CASSLTGSELFF,TGTGCCAGCAGCCTAACAGGGTCGGAGCTGTTTTTT
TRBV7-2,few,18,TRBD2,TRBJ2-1,CASRPGLAGGPSDYEQFF,TGTGCCAGCAGACCGGGACTAGCGGGGGGGCCGAGTGACTATGAGCAGTTCTTC
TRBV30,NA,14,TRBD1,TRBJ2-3,CAADRGQSTDTQYF,TGTGCCGCTGACAGGGGGCAGAGCACAGATACGCAGTATTTT
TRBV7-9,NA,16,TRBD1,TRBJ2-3,CASSLGDRGTQDTQYF,TGTGCCAGCAGCTTGGGGGACAGGGGGACGCAAGATACGCAGTATTTT
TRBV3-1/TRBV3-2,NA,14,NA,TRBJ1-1,CASSQGAGNTEAFF,TGTGCCAGCAGCCAAGGGGCGGGGAACACTGAAGCTTTCTTT
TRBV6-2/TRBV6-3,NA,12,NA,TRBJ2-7,CASSQQGHEQYF,TGTGCCAGCAGCCAACAGGGACACGAGCAGTACTTC
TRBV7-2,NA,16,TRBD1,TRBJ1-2,CASSLASGRGQDGYTF,TGTGCCAGCAGCTTAGCTTCGGGCAGGGGGCAAGATGGCTACACCTTC
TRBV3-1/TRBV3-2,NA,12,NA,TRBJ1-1,CASSEINTEAFF,TGTGCCAGCAGCGAGATTAACACTGAAGCTTTCTTT
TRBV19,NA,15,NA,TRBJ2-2,CASSQPAQGFGELFF,TGTGCCAGTAGCCAACCCGCGCAGGGGTTCGGGGAGCTGTTTTTT
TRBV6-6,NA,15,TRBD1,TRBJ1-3,CASSQTGDSGNTIYF,TGTGCCAGCAGCCAAACAGGGGATTCTGGAAACACCATATATTTT
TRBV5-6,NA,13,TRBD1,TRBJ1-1,CASSLEGQGKAFF,TGTGCCAGCAGCTTAGAGGGACAGGGTAAAGCTTTCTTT
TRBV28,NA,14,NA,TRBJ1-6,CASTLSSYNSPLHF,TGTGCCAGCACTTTGAGCTCCTATAATTCACCCCTCCACTTT
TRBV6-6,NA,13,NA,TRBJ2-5,CASKYPGYETQYF,TGTGCCAGCAAGTATCCGGGGTACGAGACCCAGTACTTC
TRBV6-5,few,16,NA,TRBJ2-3,CASSYGPRDTTDTQYF,TGTGCCAGCAGTTACGGCCCCCGGGACACCACAGATACGCAGTATTTT
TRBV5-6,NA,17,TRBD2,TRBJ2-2,CASSSGLAGAYTGELFF,TGTGCCAGCAGCTCGGGACTAGCGGGGGCCTACACCGGGGAGCTGTTTTTT
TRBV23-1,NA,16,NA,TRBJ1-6,CASSLIYRETVSPLHF,TGCGCCAGCAGTCTTATATACCGGGAGACCGTTTCACCCCTCCACTTT
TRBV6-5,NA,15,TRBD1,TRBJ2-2,CASRTDRASTGELFF,TGTGCCAGCAGGACGGACAGGGCTAGCACCGGGGAGCTGTTTTTT
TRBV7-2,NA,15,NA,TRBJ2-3,CASSLVTGVTDTQYF,TGTGCCAGCAGCTTAGTTACGGGGGTCACAGATACGCAGTATTTT
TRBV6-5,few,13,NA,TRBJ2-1,CASTGRGYNEQFF,TGTGCCAGCACGGGGCGGGGCTACAATGAGCAGTTCTTC
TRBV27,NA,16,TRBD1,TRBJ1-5,CASSARWARGNQPQHF,TGTGCCAGCAGTGCCAGGTGGGCCAGGGGGAATCAGCCCCAGCATTTT
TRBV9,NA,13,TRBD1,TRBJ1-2,CASTQGEDYGYTF,TGTGCCAGCACCCAGGGGGAGGACTATGGCTACACCTTC
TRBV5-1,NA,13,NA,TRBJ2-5,CASSRSGQETQYF,TGCGCCAGCAGCCGGTCGGGGCAAGAGACCCAGTACTTC
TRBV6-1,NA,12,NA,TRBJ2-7,CASSEVTGISSF,TGTGCCAGCAGTGAAGTAACAGGCATTTCGTCCTTC
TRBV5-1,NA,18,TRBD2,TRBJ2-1,CASSSSGTSGAPYNEQFF,TGCGCCAGCAGCTCATCCGGGACTAGCGGGGCCCCCTACAATGAGCAGTTCTTC
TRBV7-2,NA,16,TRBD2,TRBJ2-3,CASSLGLAGFTDTQYF,TGTGCCAGCAGCCTGGGACTAGCGGGGTTCACAGATACGCAGTATTTT
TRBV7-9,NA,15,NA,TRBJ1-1,CASSLDLGVGTEAFF,TGTGCCAGCAGCTTAGATTTAGGGGTAGGCACTGAAGCTTTCTTT
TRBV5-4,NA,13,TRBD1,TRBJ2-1,CASSLYRGNEQFF,TGTGCCAGCAGCTTGTACAGGGGGAATGAGCAGTTCTTC
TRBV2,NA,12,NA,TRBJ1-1,CASSAAAARAFF,TGTGCCAGCAGTGCGGCGGCCGCGCGAGCTTTCTTT